The 14 T cell receptor beta chains below come from one sample, sequenced in a study of T cells after yellow fever vaccination. TCRdb passed the 5' RACE reads through MiXCR, listing each CDR3 protein once. The sample contains about 580,000 distinct CDR3 sequences, around a sixth of which appear only once. The starting material was PBMCs, obtained less than 6 days after the first yellow fever vaccination. The receptors stem from a man in his late teens or twenties who received the YFV17D yellow fever vaccine.

This clonotype was seen a handful of times. The J gene is TRBJ1-6, the V gene TRBV5-6, with no clear D. This CDR3 comprises 12 residues. Trimming shortened V by 1 base and J by 13 bases, and 9 bases separated the two germline ends. Germline values: CDR1 SGHDT, CDR2 YYEEEE. The CDR3 sequence is CASSLQLHPLHF. The CDR3 DNA is TGTGCCAGCAGCTTGCAGCTTCACCCCCTCCACTTT.

The sample holds a few counts of this clonotype. V and J are TRBV28 and TRBJ2-7; no clear D gene. The ends were cut back, 9 bases at V and 3 bases at J, with 15 bases in the middle. There are 13 residues in the CDR3. In germline, CDR1 is MDHEN, CDR2 SYDVKM. CDR3 in DNA: TGTGCCAGTACTACCGACGGAAACTACGAGCAGTACGTC. Translated, it gives CASTTDGNYEQYV.

This clonotype was seen a few times. The chain carries TRBV11-2 and TRBJ1-1; possible D gene TRBD1, 5 bases. From germline, CDR1 is SGHAT and CDR2 FQNNGV. Trimming removed 3 bases at V and 4 bases at J, with 12 bases between. This CDR3 is built from 14 residues. The CDR3 reads CASSFQGFGTEAFF. As DNA, the CDR3 is TGTGCCAGCAGCTTTCAGGGTTTTGGCACTGAAGCTTTCTTT.

The chain employs TRBV12-3 or TRBV12-4 and TRBJ2-2; 10 bases line up with TRBD2. This CDR3 region has 14 residues. V lost 10 bases, J lost 3 bases, and 5 bases stayed unmatched. The CDR3 coding sequence is TGTGCCATCAATAGCGGGGGGTACACCGGGGAGCTGTTTTTT. Translation: CAINSGGYTGELFF.

The J gene is TRBJ1-1, the V gene TRBV25-1; D remains ambiguous. V lost 4 bases and J lost 11, with 11 bases in between. The CDR3 has 11 residues. CDR1 is MGHDK, CDR2 SYGVNS, per germline. The DNA of the CDR3 is TGTGCCAGCAGTGTCAAAAACGTCGCTTTCTTT. This gives the protein CASSVKNVAFF.

This clonotype appeared a few times. The V call is TRBV7-2, the J call TRBJ2-7; 8 positions match TRBD1. V gave up 5 bases and J gave up 6 bases; unmatched junction bases: 12. The CDR3 sequence is 15 residues long. Germline V gene lookup returns CDR1 SGHTA and CDR2 FQGNSA. The CDR3 sequence is CASSPLTGASGEQYF. The CDR3 DNA reads as TGTGCCAGCAGCCCATTGACAGGGGCCTCAGGCGAGCAGTACTTC.

This clonotype was detected only a few times. This chain uses TRBV15 with TRBJ2-2, with a tentative D call TRBD1 (7 bases). The germline V gene has CDR1 LNHNV and CDR2 YYDKDF (reference sequence). Trimming pared 0 bases from V and 7 bases from J, leaving 18 bases between. The CDR3 length is 17 residues. In nucleotides, the CDR3 is TGTGCCACCAGCAGAGATGGCAGCAGGGGGGTGTACGGGGAGCTGTTTTTT. The encoded protein is CATSRDGSRGVYGELFF. Full variable domain (missing parts from reference TRBV15 and TRBJ2-2): DAMVIQNPRYQVTQFGKPVTLSCSQTLNHNVMYWYQQKSSQAPKLLFHYYDKDFNNEADTPDNFQSRRPNTSFCFLDIRSPGLGDTAMYLCATSRDGSRGVYGELFFGEGSRLTVL.

V gene TRBV15 combines with J gene TRBJ1-2; D ambiguous. With 0 bases removed from V and 4 bases from J, the gap between germline ends came to 12 bases. The CDR3 length is 15 residues. CDR1 and CDR2 (germline): LNHNV, YYDKDF (reference sequence). This chain's CDR3 is CATSRDIAETYGYTF. CDR3 nucleotide sequence: TGTGCCACCAGCAGAGATATTGCGGAAACCTATGGCTACACCTTC.

A few counts support this clonotype. The chain uses TRBV7-9 and TRBJ2-1; 7 nucleotides agree with TRBD2. V trimming: 1 base; J trimming: 2 bases; junction bases outside the gene matches: 5. The CDR3 has 16 residues. CDR1 SEHNR and CDR2 FQNEAQ come from the germline V gene (reference sequence). The CDR3 sequence: CASSLVRRETYNEQFF. CDR3 in DNA: TGTGCCAGCAGCTTAGTTAGGCGGGAGACCTACAATGAGCAGTTCTTC.

The table lists this clonotype with a few counts. The chain carries TRBV24-1 and TRBJ1-2; no clear D gene. The V gene lost 3 bases and the J gene lost 8 bases, with 18 bases spanning the gap. Germline V lookup: CDR1 KGHDR, CDR2 SFDVKD. This CDR3 is 15 amino acids long. The CDR3 sequence is CATSDPPGSWQGYTF. For the CDR3, the DNA is TGTGCCACCAGTGATCCACCGGGATCCTGGCAGGGCTACACCTTC.

A few counts support this clonotype. The rearrangement links TRBV20-1 to TRBJ1-5; 10 bases match TRBD1. Germline V gene sequence: CDR1 DFQATT, CDR2 SNEGSKA (reference sequence). V dropped 5 bases and J dropped 6; count of bases not matched to a gene: 10. There are 15 residues in the CDR3. Here the CDR3 reads CSAHPGQGRGQPQHF. The CDR3 region has the DNA TGCAGTGCTCACCCGGGACAGGGGAGAGGTCAGCCCCAGCATTTT.

This clonotype was observed a handful of times. The chain uses TRBV4-3 and TRBJ1-2; D remains ambiguous. Germline V gives CDR1 LGHNA, CDR2 YSLEER. V was clipped by 1 base and J by 7 bases, with 22 bases between them. This CDR3 comprises 17 residues. CDR3 region: CASSQARRGGRICGYTF. For the CDR3, the DNA is TGCGCCAGCAGCCAAGCCCGCCGTGGTGGGCGAATTTGTGGCTACACCTTC.

The rearrangement links TRBV7-2 to TRBJ2-2, with D maybe TRBD2 (6 bases). There are 15 residues in the CDR3. Germline-derived CDR1 and CDR2 are SGHTA and FQGNSA. The V end was cut by 2 bases, the J end by 1 base, with 8 bases between. The CDR3 loop reads CASSLIAENTGELFF. The CDR3, as DNA: TGTGCCAGCAGCTTAATAGCGGAGAACACCGGGGAGCTGTTTTTT.

This chain links TRBV9 with TRBJ2-5; D possibly corresponds to TRBD2 (7 bases). Deletions cut 1 base from V and 3 bases from J, with 16 bases between. Looked up from germline, CDR1 is SGDLS and CDR2 is YYNGEE. The CDR3 spans 16 residues. As DNA, the CDR3 is TGTGCCAGCAGCGTAATGGGGGGGCAGGCGAAAGAGACCCAGTACTTC. Residues: CASSVMGGQAKETQYF.